These T cell receptor beta chains were read from a single sample in a study of T cells in Graves' hyperthyroidism and ophthalmopathy. MiXCR was run by TCRdb on the multiplex PCR reads, yielding one entry per CDR3 protein. The top ten hold less than 20% of the sample, which has roughly 720,000 distinct CDR3 sequences, 17% seen once. Sequenced sample: blood. Receptors were obtained from a man aged 45 to 65 with Graves' hyperthyroidism. The CDR3 runs from the conserved cysteine through the conserved F or W. The D gene is left open where the match is weak. Part of the rows lack a size; the others show once, few, many or a class for expanded clones.

>TRBV6-1|TRBD1|15|-|TRBJ1-3
TGTGCCAGCAGGACCACAGGGGGCTCTGGAAACACCATATATTTT
CASRTTGGSGNTIYF
>TRBV3-1|TRBD2|19|few|TRBJ2-7
TGTGCCAGCAGCCGTCCTAGGGGCTCTAGCGGGAGCGTCTTCTACGAGCAGTACTTC
CASSRPRGSSGSVFYEQYF
>TRBV10-3|-|14|many|TRBJ1-5
TGTGCCATCAAGGACAGCGCTAGCGGTCAGCCCCAGCATTTT
CAIKDSASGQPQHF
>TRBV7-9|TRBD1|12|many|TRBJ1-1
TGTGCCAGCAGCTTCGGGACAGGGGCGGCTTTCTTT
CASSFGTGAAFF
>TRBV28|TRBD2|19|many|TRBJ2-5
TGTGCCAGCAGTTCGTGGACTAGCGGGAGACCAGATGGTCACGAGACCCAGTACTTC
CASSSWTSGRPDGHETQYF
>TRBV7-8|TRBD2|18|-|TRBJ2-1
TGTGCCAGCAGCTTAGGACTAGCGGGAGCCCACCGGCACAATGAGCAGTTCTTC
CASSLGLAGAHRHNEQFF
>TRBV3-1|-|13|many|TRBJ2-3
TGTGCCAGCACCCTCCGTGGCACAGATACGCAGTATTTT
CASTLRGTDTQYF
>TRBV6-1|-|14|-|TRBJ1-5
TGTGCCACCGGGCCACATCTTAGCAATCAGCCCCAGCATTTT
CATGPHLSNQPQHF
>TRBV20-1|TRBD2|15|many|TRBJ2-7
TGCAGTGCTAGTTCCACTAGCGGGAGTGGGTACGAGCAGTACTTC
CSASSTSGSGYEQYF
>TRBV7-9|TRBD1|15|few|TRBJ2-1
TGTGCCAGCAGCTACGGGACAGGGCCCTGGAATGAGCAGTTCTTC
CASSYGTGPWNEQFF
>TRBV4-1|TRBD2|17|-|TRBJ2-5
TGCGCCAGCAGCCAAGAGTGGAGCGGGAGGGCCTTTGAGACCCAGTACTTC
CASSQEWSGRAFETQYF
>TRBV20-1|-|14|many|TRBJ2-3
TGCAGTGCTAGTACCTCGGACGGTTCAGATACGCAGTATTTT
CSASTSDGSDTQYF
>TRBV15|-|16|few|TRBJ2-4
TGTGCCACCAGCAGAGATCGTAGTTTAGCCAAAAACATTCAATACTTC
CATSRDRSLAKNIQYF
>TRBV28|TRBD1|15|few|TRBJ2-2
TGTGCCAGCAGGACGTGGACAGGACAAACCGGGGAGCTGTTTTTT
CASRTWTGQTGELFF
>TRBV19|TRBD1|15|many|TRBJ1-5
TGTGCCAGTAGCCCGGGACAGGCGGGCAATCAGCCCCAGCATTTT
CASSPGQAGNQPQHF
>TRBV3-1|-|16|few|TRBJ2-7
TGTGCCAGCAGCCCGGCTTTACCACCAGGATCGGGGGAGCAGTACTTC
CASSPALPPGSGEQYF
>TRBV28|TRBD2|16|many|TRBJ2-3
TGTGCCAGCAGTCCCTTGGCGGGAGTGGAGACAGATACGCAGTATTTT
CASSPLAGVETDTQYF
>TRBV6-9|TRBD1|16|-|TRBJ2-7
TGTGCCAGCAGTTCCGAAGGACAGGGAATATCCTACGGGCAGTACTTC
CASSSEGQGISYGQYF
>TRBV28|-|14|many|TRBJ1-4
TGTGCCAGCAGTTTCACAGGCGGTAATGAAAAACTGTTTTTT
CASSFTGGNEKLFF
>TRBV15|TRBD1|15|-|TRBJ1-2
TGTGCCACCAGCAGAGATCGGACAGGCTTCTATGGCTACACCTTC
CATSRDRTGFYGYTF
>TRBV12-3/TRBV12-4|-|14|many|TRBJ2-2
TGTGCCAGCAGTTTGAGGGGATACACCGGGGAGCTGTTTTTT
CASSLRGYTGELFF
>TRBV6-5|TRBD2|17|-|TRBJ2-7
TGTGCCAGCAGTTACTCGGGGCCGGCTAGCGGGAGTTACGAGCAGTACTTC
CASSYSGPASGSYEQYF
>TRBV20-1|TRBD1|15|many|TRBJ1-1
TGCAGTGCTAGAGGAGCCGGACAGGCGAACACTGAAGCTTTCTTT
CSARGAGQANTEAFF
>TRBV6-2/TRBV6-3|TRBD2|16|many|TRBJ2-7
TGTGCCAGCAGTCACCTCACACTAGCGGGAGCCTACGAGCAGTACTTC
CASSHLTLAGAYEQYF
>TRBV24-1|TRBD1|14|few|TRBJ1-1
TGTGCCACCAGGCTAGAGGGGGCAAACACTGAAGCTTTCTTT
CATRLEGANTEAFF
>TRBV6-1|TRBD1|14|few|TRBJ1-5
TGTGCCAGCAGTGAAGACAGGGGGAGACAGCCCCAGCATTTT
CASSEDRGRQPQHF
>TRBV6-4|-|15|-|TRBJ2-1
TGTGCCAGCAGTGACGTGGGACTGACCTACAATGAGCAGTTCTTC
CASSDVGLTYNEQFF
>TRBV30|-|14|-|TRBJ2-7
TGTGCCTGGGGCCGGGCTAGCTCGGCCTACGAGCAGTACTTC
CAWGRASSAYEQYF
>TRBV12-3/TRBV12-4|-|16|many|TRBJ1-3
TGTGCCAGCAGTTTGGTGGGGACAACGGCTGGAAACACCATATATTTT
CASSLVGTTAGNTIYF
>TRBV11-2|-|14|many|TRBJ2-1
TGTGCCAGCAGCTTAGGCCGACTGCGGGGTGAGCAGTTCTTC
CASSLGRLRGEQFF
>TRBV7-9|-|17|few|TRBJ2-7
TGTGCCAGCAGCTGGCCGGGGACTTCTTCATTACCCTACGAGCAGTACTTC
CASSWPGTSSLPYEQYF